This T cell receptor beta chain stems from a study of blood T cell repertoires in COVID-19. Study-wide background: Acute and convalescent COVID-19 samples came from the United States, Italy and Spain. T cells, B-cell-depleted T cells, or PBMCs provided the cDNA or gDNA that served as material.

In the original workflow: Amplification of reference gene primers provided the estimated nucleated cell counts. The protocol was immunoSEQ multiplex PCR, while the TCRdb copy is restricted to in-frame clones and leaves out a portion. V and J calls and clone size are as listed in that table; D and trimming were resolved from the DNA. The data show about 300,000 clones, with around 89% seen just once and about 4.6% held by the top ten. Germline-derived CDR1 and CDR2 are MNHEY and SMNVEV (reference sequence). V dropped 2 bases and J dropped 0 bases, with 10 bases sitting between them. CDR3 length: 15 residues. This clone was recorded only once.

The source is a man aged 35 to 55 with acute or convalescent COVID-19. Source material: peripheral blood. This sequence joins TRBV27 and TRBJ1-1; perhaps TRBD1 as D (6 bases). DNA of the CDR3: TGTGCCAGCAGTTTACGGGCAGGGGTGAACACTGAAGCTTTCTTT. Encoded protein: CASSLRAGVNTEAFF.